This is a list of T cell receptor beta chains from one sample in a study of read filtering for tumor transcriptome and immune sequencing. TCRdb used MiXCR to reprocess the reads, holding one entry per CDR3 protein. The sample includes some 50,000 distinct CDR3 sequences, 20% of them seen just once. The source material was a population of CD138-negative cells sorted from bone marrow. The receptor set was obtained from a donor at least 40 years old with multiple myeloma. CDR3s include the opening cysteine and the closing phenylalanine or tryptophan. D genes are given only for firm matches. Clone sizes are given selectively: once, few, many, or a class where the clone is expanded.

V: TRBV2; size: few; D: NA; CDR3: CASSLYREDEKLFF
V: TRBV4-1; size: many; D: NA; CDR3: CASSQVKPGIEAFF
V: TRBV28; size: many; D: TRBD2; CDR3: CASSLGSAGVPYEQYF
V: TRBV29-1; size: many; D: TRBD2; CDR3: CSVVGLAKPYNEQFF
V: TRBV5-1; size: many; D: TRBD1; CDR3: CASSGDRGQPQHF
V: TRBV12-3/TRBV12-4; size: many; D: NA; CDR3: CASSFLGNTGELFF
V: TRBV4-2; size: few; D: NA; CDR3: CASSQEAALPYEQYF
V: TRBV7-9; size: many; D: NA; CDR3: CASSLRQPGELFF
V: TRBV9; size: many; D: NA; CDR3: CASSDSHLHPAAADTQYF
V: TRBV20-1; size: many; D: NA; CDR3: CSAPAPTSYEQYF
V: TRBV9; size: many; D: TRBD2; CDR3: CASSARDYGEEQYF
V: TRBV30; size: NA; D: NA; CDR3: CAWSTRAGQPQHF
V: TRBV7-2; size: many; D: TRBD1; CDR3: CASSRSRDRRYEQYF
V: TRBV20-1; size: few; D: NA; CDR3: CSAREGGLGANVLTF
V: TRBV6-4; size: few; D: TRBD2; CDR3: CASSDAGGTGGEQFF
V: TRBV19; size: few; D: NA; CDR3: CASTRSSYNEQFF